Each of the 17 T cell receptor beta chains below was sequenced from the same sample in a study of blood T cell repertoires in COVID-19. Some clones are missing from TCRdb's copy, which holds only in-frame ones; the method was immunoSEQ multiplex PCR. Among some 350,000 clones listed, 80% to 90% were seen once. The sample consisted of PBMCs or T cells enriched from blood (not recorded which). These receptors all stem from a man aged 25 to 45 who had recovered from COVID-19.

The V gene is TRBV5-5, the J gene TRBJ2-3, with TRBD2 matching over 12 bases. This CDR3 has 15 amino acids. V trimming: 3 bases; J trimming: 3 bases; junction bases outside the gene matches: 2. Germline-derived CDR1 and CDR2 are SGHKS and YYEKEE (reference sequence). The CDR3 bases are TGTGCCAGCAGCTCTAGCGGGGGGGCAACAGATACGCAGTATTTT. Encoded protein: CASSSSGGATDTQYF.

V and J are TRBV28 and TRBJ1-5; 8 bases are shared with TRBD1. The CDR3 length is 15 residues. Trimming cost V 6 bases and J 11 bases; bases outside gene matches: 15. From germline, CDR1 is MDHEN and CDR2 SYDVKM. CDR3 coding DNA: TGTGCCAGCAGCCTTGGGACAGGCAGTTCGCAGGCCCAGCATTTT. Translation gives CASSLGTGSSQAQHF.

Note on this clone: A much larger clone is a single base away; this may be a read error. This specimen includes other DNA sequences encoding the same CDR3. The CDR3 DNA sequence: TGCGCCAGCAGCTTACAGGGGAACACTGAAGCTTTCTTT. Translation gives CASSLQGNTEAFF. This chain links TRBV5-1 with TRBJ1-1, with D perhaps matching TRBD1 (6 bases). CDR1 is SGHRS, CDR2 YFSETQ, per germline. Trimming stripped 2 bases from V and 1 base from J, with 6 bases between. The CDR3 loop spans 13 amino acids.

This chain joins TRBV27 and TRBJ2-3; 9 positions match TRBD1. The J segment lost 8 bases and the V segment lost 7 bases, leaving 22 bases of the junction unmatched. Germline V CDR1 and CDR2: MNHEY, SMNVEV (reference sequence). This CDR3 spans 18 amino acids. For the CDR3, the DNA is TGTGCCAGCAAGTCCCCGTTTAGTTCATTACAGGGGGCGACTACGCAGTATTTT. Translated: CASKSPFSSLQGATTQYF.

The chain combines TRBV28 with TRBJ1-5; D may be TRBD1 (6 bases). Trimming shortened V by 3 bases and J by 3 bases, and 9 bases separated the two germline ends. Germline V gene lookup returns CDR1 MDHEN and CDR2 SYDVKM. The CDR3 runs 14 residues. The CDR3 DNA reads TGTGCCAGCAGTTTTCCAGGGGACAATCAGCCCCAGCATTTT. This gives the protein CASSFPGDNQPQHF.

CDR3 protein: CASSSRGNRAETQYF. The CDR3 DNA is TGTGCCAGCAGCTCCAGAGGGAACAGGGCTGAGACCCAGTACTTC. The rearrangement uses TRBV9 and TRBJ2-5, with D maybe TRBD1 (6 bases). CDR3 length: 15 amino acids. The V end lost 4 bases, the J end lost 5 bases, and 18 bases lay between the germline ends. Germline CDR1 and CDR2: SGDLS and YYNGEE.

In its sample, this clone was seen once. The genes are TRBV28 and TRBJ2-5, with 9 bases identical to TRBD2. With V trimmed by 3 bases and J by 5 bases, 4 bases remained unmatched. The CDR3 consists of 14 residues. CDR1 is MDHEN and CDR2 is SYDVKM in the germline V gene. The DNA of the CDR3 is TGTGCCAGCAGTTTGCTAGCGGGGCCGGAGACCCAGTACTTC. Translated: CASSLLAGPETQYF.

This chain connects TRBV10-2 to TRBJ1-5, with D perhaps matching TRBD1 (5 bases). Germline V gives CDR1 WSHSY, CDR2 SAAADI. Trimming cost V 8 bases and J 1 base, with 9 bases left between them. This CDR3 contains 13 residues. The CDR3 nucleotides read TGCGCCAGCGGGGCAGGGAGCAATCAGCCCCAGCATTTT. Amino acid sequence: CASGAGSNQPQHF.

The chain employs TRBV21-1 and TRBJ2-5; the table's D call, TRBD2, was not checked against the DNA. TRBV21-1 is tagged as a pseudogene. The CDR3 loop spans 16 amino acids. CDR3 loop: CASSKAPTRKKETQYF. As DNA, the CDR3 is TGTGCCAGCAGCAAAGCACCGACTAGGAAAAAAGAGACCCAGTACTTC.

The V and J genes are TRBV4-2 and TRBJ2-3; 10 bases align to TRBD1. The germline V gene encodes CDR1 LGHNA and CDR2 YNFKEQ. J was trimmed by 4 bases and V by 2 bases; bases with no gene match: 3. The CDR3 totals 15 residues. CDR3 nucleotides: TGTGCCAGCAGCCAACTTGACAGGGGGCCAGATACGCAGTATTTT. This translates into CASSQLDRGPDTQYF.

The J gene is TRBJ1-2, the V gene TRBV3-1 (or the pseudogene TRBV3-2), with 10 bases fitting TRBD1. With V trimmed by 3 bases and J by 5 bases, 3 bases remained unmatched. The CDR3 is 14 amino acids. Germline CDR1 and CDR2: LGHDT and YNNKEL (reference sequence). CDR3 residues: CASSHRDRGYGYTF. CDR3 bases: TGTGCCAGCAGCCACCGGGACAGGGGTTATGGCTACACCTTC.

The chain joins TRBV5-1 to TRBJ2-1, with 11 bases lining up with TRBD2. V shed 5 bases and J 2 bases; nucleotides not matched to a gene: 6. Germline CDR1 and CDR2: SGHRS and YFSETQ. The CDR3 has 16 amino acids. This chain's CDR3 is CASSPPGLAAYNEQFF. The DNA of the CDR3 is TGCGCCAGCAGTCCTCCGGGACTAGCGGCCTACAATGAGCAGTTCTTC.

This clone was observed a single time. This chain joins TRBV28 and TRBJ1-1, with TRBD1 as a possible D gene (6 bases). Germline CDR1 MDHEN, CDR2 SYDVKM. This CDR3 comprises 13 residues. The V end was cut by 3 bases, the J end by 8 bases, with 13 bases between. The CDR3 loop is CASSFQGPPEAFF. CDR3 DNA: TGTGCCAGCAGTTTTCAGGGGCCCCCCGAAGCTTTCTTT.

The chain joins TRBV27 to TRBJ2-7; the D gene is possibly TRBD2 (5 bases). Germline V gene data show CDR1 as MNHEY and CDR2 as SMNVEV (reference sequence). The CDR3 covers 14 residues. V was clipped by 5 bases and J by 2 bases, with 13 bases between them. The CDR3 reads CASSMNVGAYEQYF. CDR3 nucleotides: TGTGCCAGCAGTATGAACGTGGGAGCCTACGAGCAGTACTTC.

V is TRBV19 and J is TRBJ1-2; D gene unclear. The CDR3 loop spans 13 amino acids. Germline V lookup: CDR1 LNHDA, CDR2 SQIVND (reference sequence). Between the trimmed V and J ends, which lost 6 bases and 8 bases, there was a span of 16 bases. CDR3 coding DNA: TGTGCCAGTAGACTAGACTGGACGGCGGGCTACACCTTC. It yields the protein CASRLDWTAGYTF.

The chain couples TRBV11-2 to TRBJ2-5, with 8 bases lining up with TRBD2. CDR3 length: 14 amino acids. Germline-derived CDR1 and CDR2 are SGHAT and FQNNGV. The junction had 5 bases not matched to a gene; V was cut back by 5 bases and J by 3 bases. CDR3 DNA: TGTGCCAGCAGCCAAACTAGCGGAGAAGAGACCCAGTACTTC. Translating gives CASSQTSGEETQYF.

The chain is built from TRBV4-2 and TRBJ2-3, with D possibly being TRBD1 (6 bases). Germline CDR1 is LGHNA and CDR2 is YNFKEQ. Trimming pared 1 base from V and 1 base from J, leaving 12 bases between. The CDR3 totals 16 residues. The CDR3 region is CASSQVGAGGTDTQYF. The CDR3 DNA is TGTGCCAGCAGCCAAGTTGGGGCAGGGGGCACAGATACGCAGTATTTT.